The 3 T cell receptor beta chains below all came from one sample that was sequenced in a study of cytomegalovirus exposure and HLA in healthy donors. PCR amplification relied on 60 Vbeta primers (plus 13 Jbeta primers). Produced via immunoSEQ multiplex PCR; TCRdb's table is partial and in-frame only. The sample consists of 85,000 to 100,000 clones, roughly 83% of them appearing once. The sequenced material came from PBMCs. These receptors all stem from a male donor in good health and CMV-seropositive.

CDR3: CASIPDRMGQETQYF. CDR3 nucleotide sequence: TGTGCCAGCATCCCCGACAGAATGGGCCAAGAGACCCAGTACTTC. This chain links TRBV2 with TRBJ2-5; perhaps TRBD1 as D (5 bases). The V end was cut by 7 bases, the J end by 1 base, with 16 bases between. Germline loops: CDR1 SNHLY, CDR2 FYNNEI. This CDR3 is 15 amino acids long.

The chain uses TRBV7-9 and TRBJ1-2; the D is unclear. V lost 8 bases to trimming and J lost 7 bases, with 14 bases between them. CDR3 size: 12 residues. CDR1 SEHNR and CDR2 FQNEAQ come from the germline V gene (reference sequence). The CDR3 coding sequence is TGTGCCAGCGCTGACACGGGATCTGGCTACACCTTC. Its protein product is CASADTGSGYTF.

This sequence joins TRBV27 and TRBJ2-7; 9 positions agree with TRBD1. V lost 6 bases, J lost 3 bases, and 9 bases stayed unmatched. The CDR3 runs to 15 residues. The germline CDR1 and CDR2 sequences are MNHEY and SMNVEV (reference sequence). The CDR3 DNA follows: TGTGCCAGCAGAATGGGACAGGGAAACTTCTACGAGCAGTACTTC. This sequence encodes CASRMGQGNFYEQYF.